This TCR beta chain was identified in a study of Graves' ophthalmopathy and Graves' hyperthyroidism. RNA served as the template for amplifying TCR beta CDR3 regions. Scientists carried out first-round RT-PCR using HTBI primers and then a second-round multiplex PCR. TCRdb ran MiXCR on the multiplex PCR reads and lists one entry per CDR3 protein. This table holds approximately 410,000 distinct CDR3 sequences, approximately 15% found once. The CDR3 totals 17 residues. CDR1 and CDR2 (germline): MRHNA, SNTAGT. V lost 3 bases and J lost 4, with 21 bases in between. This clonotype occurred many times. Antigen specificity is unknown. Regarding the study as a whole: Thyroid clonotypes that were expanded above 0.001 frequency mostly also appeared in blood.

No ophthalmopathy within 18 months of follow-up signified stable hyperthyroidism. Diagnosis relied on clinical symptoms, serum thyroxine, TRAb, thyroid ultrasound and orbital computed tomography. The rearrangement links TRBV6-4 to TRBJ1-2; possible D gene TRBD1, 6 bases. The sequenced material came from peripheral blood. The clonotype was recovered from a young woman with stable Graves' hyperthyroidism. The CDR3 sequence: CASSETIYRVGVYGYTF. The CDR3 nucleotides read TGTGCCAGCAGTGAGACCATTTACAGGGTCGGAGTCTATGGCTACACCTTC.